This T cell receptor beta chain appears in the sequencing data of a study of T-cell reconstitution after alpha-beta-depleted transplantation in children. Points from the study as a whole: Surviving recipient cells, namely T cells and thymic progenitors, were the source of high day-60 TCRbeta diversity in some patients. The authors attributed T-cell counts and diversity one year after transplant mostly to newly produced T cells. Expanded clones from the graft, numbering several hundred, reportedly supplied alpha-beta T cells about two months after transplant.

TCRbeta library construction was performed incorporating unique molecular identifiers. In TCRdb, the PCR reads were re-called with MiXCR into one record per CDR3 protein. The sample lists hundreds of thousands of distinct CDR3 sequences, approximately 19% occurring once. A remark on this clonotype: Its antigen is as yet unknown.

The CDR3 length is 14 residues. The germline CDR1 and CDR2 sequences are SGHTA and FQGNSA. V shed 3 bases and J shed 3 bases, with 9 bases lying between them. The sequences come from PBMCs, mostly from graft donor cells, collected 360 days after TCRalphabeta/CD19-depleted stem cell transplant. J is TRBJ1-5 and V is TRBV7-2; no clear D. This clonotype was sampled from a male patient under 10 years old who had a stem cell transplant for acute lymphoblastic leukemia, so the T cells may come from the graft donor. The CDR3 DNA reads TGTGCCAGCAGCTTCTCAAGAGCCAATCAGCCCCAGCATTTT. It translates to CASSFSRANQPQHF.